The 23 T cell receptor beta chains below were found in one sample sequenced in a study of beta chain features in type 1 diabetes. Isolated RNA was reverse transcribed in full, so expressed TCRB transcripts were sequenced. Some clones are missing from TCRdb's copy, which holds only in-frame ones; the method was immunoSEQ multiplex PCR. The data contain 15,000 to 20,000 clones, 50% of them seen just once; the ten biggest clones take up approximately 0.46%. Sequenced: stem cell memory CD4+ T cells from blood. These receptors all come from a man aged 18 to 29 in good health.

This clone was counted only a few times. The J gene is TRBJ2-5, the V gene TRBV6-5, with a possible D match to TRBD2 (7 bases). The CDR3 sequence is 13 residues long. Looked up from germline, CDR1 is MNHEY and CDR2 is SVGAGI. The germline V and J ends were trimmed by 7 bases and 6 bases, with 15 bases remaining between them. The CDR3 coding sequence is TGTGCCAGCACCAAACGGGGGGCACAGACCCAGTACTTC. Protein product: CASTKRGAQTQYF.

V is TRBV7-3 and J is TRBJ2-3, with 10 bases lining up with TRBD2. CDR3 length: 15 residues. The ends lost 6 bases at V and 4 bases at J; junction bases unmatched: 7. Germline V CDR1 and CDR2: SGHTA, FQGTGA. CDR3 loop: CASRGTSASADTQYF. In DNA form, the CDR3 reads TGTGCCAGCAGGGGGACTAGCGCGTCAGCAGATACGCAGTATTTT. Full variable domain (remainder filled in from reference TRBV7-3 and TRBJ2-3): GAGVSQTPSNKVTEKGKYVELRCDPISGHTALYWYRQSLGQGPEFLIYFQGTGAADDSGLPNDRFFAVRPEGSVSTLKIQRTERGDSAVYLCASRGTSASADTQYFGPGTRLTVL.

As to this clone: A junction boundary mismatches the germline segment, possibly from a read error. V is TRBV7-7 and J is TRBJ2-5; tentative D call: TRBD2 (5 bases). Germline-derived CDR1 and CDR2 are SSHAT and FNYEAQ (reference sequence). CDR3 length: 14 residues. The CDR3 region is CASSLFGKGETQYF. DNA for the CDR3: TGTGCTAGCAGCTTATTCGGGAAAGGGGAGACCCAGTACTTC.

This chain connects TRBV28 to TRBJ2-3, with TRBD2 matching 7 bases. The length of the CDR3 is 14 residues. The germline V gene encodes CDR1 MDHEN and CDR2 SYDVKM. Trimming removed 4 bases from V and 5 bases from J; junction bases left unmatched: 6. CDR3 nucleotides: TGTGCCAGCAGTTCCGGGGGGTCGTTAGATACGCAGTATTTT. Encoded protein: CASSSGGSLDTQYF.

This clone was seen a few times. The chain recombines TRBV29-1 with TRBJ2-7; 7 bases line up with TRBD1. Germline values: CDR1 SQVTM, CDR2 ANQGSEA. J was trimmed by 3 bases and V by 6 bases; bases with no gene match: 8. The CDR3 consists of 13 residues. CDR3 residues: CSVSPTGSYEQYF. CDR3 DNA: TGCAGCGTCTCACCGACAGGGAGCTACGAGCAGTACTTC.

The chain links TRBV7-2 to TRBJ2-5; 9 positions match TRBD1. The J call is doubtful: the DNA matches TRBJ2-7 better. The germline V gene encodes CDR1 SGHTA and CDR2 FQGNSA. The CDR3 spans 14 residues. The CDR3, as DNA: TGTGCCAGCAGCCCCGGGACAGGGAATCGCGAGCAGTACTTC. This sequence encodes CASSPGTGNREQYF.

This clone was found a few times. This chain uses TRBV6-5 with TRBJ2-5, with 9 bases fitting TRBD1. Germline V gene sequence: CDR1 MNHEY, CDR2 SVGAGI. Trimming at V came to 5 bases and at J to 2 bases, leaving 6 bases not matched to a gene. There are 15 residues in the CDR3. This CDR3 reads CASSTAGQGQETQYF. In DNA form, the CDR3 reads TGTGCCAGCAGTACCGCGGGACAGGGTCAAGAGACCCAGTACTTC.

This clone has just a few counts. V is TRBV10-3 and J is TRBJ2-7; TRBD2 agrees at 7 bases. Germline assignment: CDR1 ENHRY and CDR2 SYGVKD. This CDR3 has 17 amino acids. V shed 0 bases, J shed 5 bases, and the junction held 13 bases outside the gene matches. The CDR3 here is CAISESLLRAGDDEQYF. The CDR3 DNA reads TGTGCCATCAGTGAGTCCTTGTTACGCGCGGGGGATGACGAGCAGTACTTC.

In its sample, this clone was seen a few times. This rearrangement joins TRBV6-5 to TRBJ2-1; TRBD2 matches 7 bases. J lost 6 bases, V lost 6 bases, and 11 bases had no gene match. The CDR3 runs to 15 residues. The V gene's germline CDR1 is MNHEY and CDR2 SVGAGI. CDR3 DNA: TGTGCCAGCAGGGTAACAGCGGGGACGTTCAATGAGCAGTTCTTC. This sequence encodes CASRVTAGTFNEQFF.

The genes are TRBV7-9 and TRBJ2-3, with D perhaps TRBD1 (6 bases). The CDR3 totals 17 residues. Germline assignment: CDR1 SEHNR and CDR2 FQNEAQ (reference sequence). Trimming cost V 5 bases and J 5 bases, with 23 bases left between them. The CDR3 is CASSPYRDNKARDTQYF. The CDR3 DNA is TGTGCCAGCAGCCCGTACCGGGACAACAAAGCCAGAGATACGCAGTATTTT.

The rearrangement links TRBV5-1 to TRBJ1-6, with D uncertain. This CDR3 comprises 21 residues. Trimming took off 4 bases at V and 0 bases at J, with 26 bases between the two ends. Germline CDR1 and CDR2: SGHRS and YFSETQ. DNA of the CDR3: TGCGCCAGCAGCGCTCACCCGACGACAACCCAAGGGAGCTCCTATAATTCACCCCTCCACTTT. Translated, it gives CASSAHPTTTQGSSYNSPLHF.

The CDR3 sequence: CASSRGAASGSYEQYF. CDR3 nucleotide sequence: TGTGCCAGCAGCCGGGGGGCGGCTAGCGGGAGCTACGAGCAGTACTTC. The chain combines TRBV4-2 with TRBJ2-7; 10 positions match TRBD2. The CDR3 sequence is 16 residues long. Trimming took 4 bases from V and 3 from J; bases not matched to a gene: 9. Germline CDR1 reads LGHNA; CDR2 reads YNFKEQ.

This clone showed up just a few times. V and J are TRBV9 and TRBJ2-3; TRBD2 agrees at 8 bases. The CDR3 contains 15 residues. Germline values: CDR1 SGDLS, CDR2 YYNGEE. Trimming at V came to 4 bases and at J to 2 bases, leaving 6 bases not matched to a gene. Here the CDR3 reads CASSPRGGYTDTQYF. DNA for the CDR3: TGTGCCAGCAGCCCCCGCGGGGGGTACACAGATACGCAGTATTTT.

The V and J genes are TRBV19 and TRBJ2-7; D is uncertain. CDR1 LNHDA and CDR2 SQIVND come from the germline V gene (reference sequence). V was trimmed by 6 bases and J by 4 bases, leaving 13 bases between them. This CDR3 region has 13 residues. CDR3 bases: TGTGCCAGTAGGCCAAAGTCGAGTTACGAGCAGTACTTC. This sequence encodes CASRPKSSYEQYF.

The gene calls are TRBV30 and TRBJ1-4, with 11 bases aligning to TRBD1. Losses at the gene ends were 5 bases for V and 4 bases for J; bases not matched to a gene: 0. Germline assignment: CDR1 GTSNPN and CDR2 SVGIG (reference sequence). This CDR3 has 13 amino acids. The CDR3 DNA reads as TGTGCCTGGGGGACAGGGGGTAATGAAAAACTGTTTTTT. Translated: CAWGTGGNEKLFF.

This clone occurred a few times. The CDR3 coding sequence is TGTGCCAGCAGTGCCGGGACTAGCATGTTCTCGGAGACCCAGTACTTC. It encodes CASSAGTSMFSETQYF. The rearrangement uses TRBV25-1 and TRBJ2-5, with 9 bases lining up with TRBD2. The CDR3 spans 16 residues. Per the germline V gene, CDR1 is MGHDK and CDR2 is SYGVNS. The V segment lost 4 bases and the J segment 5 bases; nucleotides outside the gene matches: 11.

V gene TRBV7-2 combines with J gene TRBJ1-5; 7 bases align to TRBD1. Per the germline V gene, CDR1 is SGHTA and CDR2 is FQGNSA. The CDR3 has 15 amino acids. The J segment lost 1 base and the V segment lost 2 bases, leaving 2 bases of the junction unmatched. The CDR3 loop reads CASSLKGASNQPQHF. CDR3 nucleotide sequence: TGTGCCAGCAGCTTAAAGGGGGCGAGCAATCAGCCCCAGCATTTT. Together with reference TRBV7-2 and TRBJ1-5, the CDR3 gives the full variable domain: GAGVSQSPSNKVTEKGKDVELRCDPISGHTALYWYRQSLGQGLEFLIYFQGNSAPDKSGLPSDRFSAERTGGSVSTLTIQRTQQEDSAVYLCASSLKGASNQPQHFGDGTRLSIL.

V usage is TRBV7-2 and J usage is TRBJ2-1, with a tentative D call TRBD2 (6 bases). The germline V gene has CDR1 SGHTA and CDR2 FQGNSA. The CDR3 runs 12 residues. With 7 bases removed from V and 8 bases from J, the gap between germline ends came to 12 bases. CDR3: CASTATGDEQFF. CDR3 in DNA: TGTGCCAGCACCGCAACGGGGGATGAGCAGTTCTTC.

The chain combines TRBV6-5 with TRBJ1-1, with TRBD1 matching over 8 bases. Trimming cost V 0 bases and J 3 bases; bases outside gene matches: 3. The CDR3 spans 15 residues. Germline assignment: CDR1 MNHEY and CDR2 SVGAGI. CDR3 in amino acids: CASSYSPGGYTEAFF. The CDR3 nucleotides read TGTGCCAGCAGTTACTCTCCAGGGGGCTACACTGAAGCTTTCTTT.

In its sample, this clone was seen a few times. The gene calls are TRBV29-1 and TRBJ2-4; the D gene is possibly TRBD1 (6 bases). The CDR3 runs 12 residues. Trimming cost V 4 bases and J 8 bases, with 12 bases left between them. The germline CDR1 and CDR2 sequences are SQVTM and ANQGSEA. The CDR3 DNA follows: TGCAGCGTTGGACGCGAGGGGGACATTCAGTACTTC. This encodes CSVGREGDIQYF.

This clone was counted only a few times. This rearrangement joins TRBV7-9 to TRBJ2-4; TRBD2 matches 7 bases. With 0 bases clipped from V and 1 base from J, the junction kept 6 bases outside the gene matches. Germline V gene data show CDR1 as SEHNR and CDR2 as FQNEAQ (reference sequence). The CDR3 runs to 17 residues. The CDR3 reads CASSLALGGMAKNIQYF. The CDR3, as DNA: TGTGCCAGCAGCTTAGCGTTGGGGGGGATGGCCAAAAACATTCAGTACTTC.

This sequence joins TRBV4-3 and TRBJ2-1, with 9 bases matching TRBD2. The CDR3 spans 17 residues. The junction had 13 bases not matched to a gene; V was cut back by 2 bases and J by 8 bases. Per the germline V gene, CDR1 is LGHNA and CDR2 is YSLEER. The CDR3 is CASSQIAAGGPLDEQFF. The CDR3 DNA follows: TGCGCCAGCAGCCAAATTGCGGCGGGAGGGCCGCTCGATGAGCAGTTCTTC.

The V gene is TRBV7-2, the J gene TRBJ2-7; a weak D match, TRBD1 (6 bases). Germline CDR1 and CDR2: SGHTA and FQGNSA. The V and J ends lost 2 bases and 3 bases respectively, with 11 bases between them. The CDR3 is made up of 14 amino acids. The CDR3 DNA follows: TGTGCCAGCAGCTTAATACAGGGACGCTACGAGCAGTACTTC. Protein: CASSLIQGRYEQYF.